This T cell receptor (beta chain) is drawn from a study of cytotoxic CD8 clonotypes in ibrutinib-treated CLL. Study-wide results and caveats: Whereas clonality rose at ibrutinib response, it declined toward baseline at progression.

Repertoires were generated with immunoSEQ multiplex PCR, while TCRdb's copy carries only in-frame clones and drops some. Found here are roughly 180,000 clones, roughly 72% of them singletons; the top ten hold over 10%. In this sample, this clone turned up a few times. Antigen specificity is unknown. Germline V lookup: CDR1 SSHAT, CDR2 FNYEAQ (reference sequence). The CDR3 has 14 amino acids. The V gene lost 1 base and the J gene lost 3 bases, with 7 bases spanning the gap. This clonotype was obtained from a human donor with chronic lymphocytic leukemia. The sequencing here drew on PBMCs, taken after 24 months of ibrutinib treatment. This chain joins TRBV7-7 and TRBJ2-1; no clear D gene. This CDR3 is CASSLDDRYNEQFF. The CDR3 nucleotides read TGTGCCAGCAGCTTAGATGACCGCTACAATGAGCAGTTCTTC.